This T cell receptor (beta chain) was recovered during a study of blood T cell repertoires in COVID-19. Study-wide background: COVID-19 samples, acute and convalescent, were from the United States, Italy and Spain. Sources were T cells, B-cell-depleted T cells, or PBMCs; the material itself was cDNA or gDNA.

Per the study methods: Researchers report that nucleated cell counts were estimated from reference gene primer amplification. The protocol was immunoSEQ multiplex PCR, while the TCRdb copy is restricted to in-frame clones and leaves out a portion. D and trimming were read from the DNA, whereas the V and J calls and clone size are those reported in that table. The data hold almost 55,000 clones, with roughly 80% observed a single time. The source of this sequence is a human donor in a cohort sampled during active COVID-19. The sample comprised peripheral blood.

The CDR3 nucleotides are TGTGCCAGCACCCAAGAAGCCACTAGCGCCAATGAGCAGTTCTTC. This encodes CASTQEATSANEQFF. The V gene is TRBV5-4, the J gene TRBJ2-1, with 7 bases identical to TRBD2. This CDR3 spans 15 amino acids. J lost 6 bases, V lost 6 bases, and 12 bases had no gene match. Germline values: CDR1 SGHNT, CDR2 YYREEE (reference sequence). The variable domain in full, completed from reference TRBV5-4 and TRBJ2-1, reads ETGVTQSPTHLIKTRGQQVTLRCSSQSGHNTVSWYQQALGQGPQFIFQYYREEENGRGNFPPRFSGLQFPNYSSELNVNALELDDSALYLCASTQEATSANEQFFGPGTRLTVL.